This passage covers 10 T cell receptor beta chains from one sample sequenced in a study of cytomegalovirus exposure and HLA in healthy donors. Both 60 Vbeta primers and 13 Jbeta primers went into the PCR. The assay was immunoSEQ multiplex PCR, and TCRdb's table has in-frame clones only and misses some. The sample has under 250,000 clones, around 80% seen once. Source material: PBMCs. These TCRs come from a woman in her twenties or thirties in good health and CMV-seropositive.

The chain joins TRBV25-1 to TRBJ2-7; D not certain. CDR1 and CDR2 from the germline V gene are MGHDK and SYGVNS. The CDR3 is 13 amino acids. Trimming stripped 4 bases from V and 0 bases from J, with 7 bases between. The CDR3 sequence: CASSVLSSYEQYF. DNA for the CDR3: TGTGCCAGCAGTGTACTAAGCTCCTACGAGCAGTACTTC.

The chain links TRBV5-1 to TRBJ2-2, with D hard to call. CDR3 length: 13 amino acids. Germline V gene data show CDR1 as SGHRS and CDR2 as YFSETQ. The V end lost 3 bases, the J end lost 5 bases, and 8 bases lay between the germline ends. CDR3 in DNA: TGCGCCAGCAGCTCCCAGATGACCGGGGAGCTGTTTTTT. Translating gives CASSSQMTGELFF.

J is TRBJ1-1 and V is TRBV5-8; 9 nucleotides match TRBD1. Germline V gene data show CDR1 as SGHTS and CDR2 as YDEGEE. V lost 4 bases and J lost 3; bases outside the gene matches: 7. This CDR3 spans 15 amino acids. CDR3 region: CASSRGTGFDTEAFF. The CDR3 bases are TGTGCCAGCAGCCGAGGGACAGGGTTCGACACTGAAGCTTTCTTT.

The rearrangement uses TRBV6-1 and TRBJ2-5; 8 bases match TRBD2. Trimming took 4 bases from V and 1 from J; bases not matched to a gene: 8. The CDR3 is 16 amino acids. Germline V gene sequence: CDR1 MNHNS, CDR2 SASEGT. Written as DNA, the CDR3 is TGTGCCAGCAGTGTGCGACTAGCGACCTTCCAAGAGACCCAGTACTTC. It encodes CASSVRLATFQETQYF.

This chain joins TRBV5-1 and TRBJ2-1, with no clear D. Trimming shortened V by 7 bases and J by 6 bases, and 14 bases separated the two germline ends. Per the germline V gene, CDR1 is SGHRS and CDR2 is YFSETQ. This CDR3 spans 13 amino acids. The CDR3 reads CASAVQTGNEQFF. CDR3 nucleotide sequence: TGCGCCAGCGCCGTCCAGACGGGCAATGAGCAGTTCTTC.

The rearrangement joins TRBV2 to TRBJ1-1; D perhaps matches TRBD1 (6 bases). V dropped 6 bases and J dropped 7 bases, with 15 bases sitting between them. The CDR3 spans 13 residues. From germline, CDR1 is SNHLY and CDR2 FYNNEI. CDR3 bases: TGTGCCAGCAGCGAGGAAGCAGGGGATGAAGCTTTCTTT. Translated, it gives CASSEEAGDEAFF.

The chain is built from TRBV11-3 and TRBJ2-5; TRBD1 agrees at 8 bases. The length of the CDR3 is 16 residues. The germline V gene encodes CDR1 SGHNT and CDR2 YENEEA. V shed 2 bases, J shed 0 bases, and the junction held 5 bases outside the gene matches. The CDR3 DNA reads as TGTGCCAGCAGCTTAAACCGGGACAGGTACCAAGAGACCCAGTACTTC. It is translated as CASSLNRDRYQETQYF.

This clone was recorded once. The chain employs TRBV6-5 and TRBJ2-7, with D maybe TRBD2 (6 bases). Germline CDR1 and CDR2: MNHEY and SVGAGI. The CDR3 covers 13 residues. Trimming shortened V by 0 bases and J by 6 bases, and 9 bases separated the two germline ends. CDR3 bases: TGTGCCAGCAGTTACTCGGTGGGAGGCGAGCAGTACTTC. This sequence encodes CASSYSVGGEQYF.

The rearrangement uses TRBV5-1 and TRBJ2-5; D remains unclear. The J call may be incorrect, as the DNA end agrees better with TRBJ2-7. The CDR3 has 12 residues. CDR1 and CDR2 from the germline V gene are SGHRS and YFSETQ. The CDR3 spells CASSLDQVEQYF. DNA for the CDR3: TGCGCCAGCAGCTTGGACCAGGTCGAGCAGTACTTC.

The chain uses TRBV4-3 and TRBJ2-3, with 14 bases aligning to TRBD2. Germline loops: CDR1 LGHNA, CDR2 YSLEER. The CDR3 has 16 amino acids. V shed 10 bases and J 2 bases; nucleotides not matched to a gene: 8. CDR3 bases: TGCGCCAAACGACTAGCGGGGGGGCCCCACACAGATACGCAGTATTTT. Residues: CAKRLAGGPHTDTQYF.